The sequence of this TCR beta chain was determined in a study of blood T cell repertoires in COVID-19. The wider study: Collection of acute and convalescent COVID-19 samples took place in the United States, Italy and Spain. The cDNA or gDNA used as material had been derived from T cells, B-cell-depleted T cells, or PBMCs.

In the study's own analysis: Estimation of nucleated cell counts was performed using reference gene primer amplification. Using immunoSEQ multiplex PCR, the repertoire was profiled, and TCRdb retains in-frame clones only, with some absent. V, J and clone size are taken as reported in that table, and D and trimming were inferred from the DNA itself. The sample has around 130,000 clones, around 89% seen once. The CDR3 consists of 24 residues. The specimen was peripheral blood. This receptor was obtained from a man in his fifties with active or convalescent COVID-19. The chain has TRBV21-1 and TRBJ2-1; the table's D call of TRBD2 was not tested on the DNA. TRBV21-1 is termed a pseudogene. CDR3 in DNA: TGTGCCAGCAGCAAAATTCGGATCATGGGGACTAGCGGGAGGGTGGAGAGCTCCTACAATGAGCAGTTCTTC. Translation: CASSKIRIMGTSGRVESSYNEQFF.